This TCR beta chain was documented in a study of T cell clusters in autoimmune cytopenias. The study, taken as a whole, reports: The cluster-lack signature was not seen for secondary cytopenia versus chronic lymphocytic leukemia.

Multiplex touch-down PCR amplified TRB using TRB-A and TRB-B pools in one tube. TCRdb re-called the multiplex PCR reads and gives one entry per CDR3 protein, without DNA. This table holds just over 6,000 distinct CDR3 sequences. The CDR3 consists of 15 residues. The germline V gene has CDR1 DFQATT and CDR2 SNEGSKA (reference sequence). As regards this clonotype: What it binds is unknown.

Some 40,000 genome equivalents of blood DNA were amplified for TRB. These data were also filed under a second study, of T cell repertoires in aging, cancer and after chemotherapy. That paper notes: Across the chemotherapy interval, each cancer cohort showed higher median generation probability, suggesting thymic rebound.

The material sequenced was peripheral blood. The origin of this receptor is a human donor in good health. V is TRBV20-1 and J is TRBJ2-3; without DNA, the TCRdb call of TRBD1 cannot be checked. The CDR3 sequence: CSARGTGLIPDTQYF.